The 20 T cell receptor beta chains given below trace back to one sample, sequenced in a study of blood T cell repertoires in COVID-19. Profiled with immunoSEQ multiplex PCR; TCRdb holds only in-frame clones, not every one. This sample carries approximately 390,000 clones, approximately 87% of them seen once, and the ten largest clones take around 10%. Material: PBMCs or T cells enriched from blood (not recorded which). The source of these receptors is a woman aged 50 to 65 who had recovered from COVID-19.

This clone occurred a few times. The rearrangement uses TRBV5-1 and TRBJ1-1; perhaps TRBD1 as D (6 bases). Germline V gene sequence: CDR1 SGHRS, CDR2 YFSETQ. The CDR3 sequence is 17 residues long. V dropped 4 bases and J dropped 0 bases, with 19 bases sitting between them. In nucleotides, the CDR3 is TGCGCCAGCAGCCCGAGGGACACCCACGTCATGAACACTGAAGCTTTCTTT. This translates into CASSPRDTHVMNTEAFF.

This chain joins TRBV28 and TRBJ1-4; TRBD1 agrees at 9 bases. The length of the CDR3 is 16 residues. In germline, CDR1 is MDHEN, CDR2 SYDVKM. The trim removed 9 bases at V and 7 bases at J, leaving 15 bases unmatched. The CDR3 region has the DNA TGTGCCAGTACCCTCCCGGGACAGGGACAGGGTGAAAAACTGTTTTTT. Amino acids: CASTLPGQGQGEKLFF.

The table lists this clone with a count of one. The CDR3: CASSYGRGRQPQHF. In DNA form, the CDR3 reads TGTGCCAGCAGTTACGGCAGGGGGCGGCAGCCCCAGCATTTT. V and J are TRBV6-2 or TRBV6-3 and TRBJ1-5, with 8 nucleotides matching TRBD1. Germline CDR1 is MNHEY and CDR2 is SVGEGT. Germline trimming cut 2 bases from V and 7 bases from J; bases unmatched to any gene: 4. The CDR3 is made up of 14 amino acids.

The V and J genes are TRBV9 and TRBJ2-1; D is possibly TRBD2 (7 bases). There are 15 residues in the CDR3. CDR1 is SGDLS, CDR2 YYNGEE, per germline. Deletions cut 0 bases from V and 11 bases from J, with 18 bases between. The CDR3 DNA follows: TGTGCCAGCAGCGTAGGGGGGGGGCAGGCAATGAAGCAGTTCTTC. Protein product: CASSVGGGQAMKQFF.

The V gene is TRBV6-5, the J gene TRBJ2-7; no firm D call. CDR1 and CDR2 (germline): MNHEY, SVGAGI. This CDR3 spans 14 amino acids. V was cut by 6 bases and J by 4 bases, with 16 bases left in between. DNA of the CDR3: TGTGCCAGCAGCTACCGGGTGTCAGCGTACGAGCAGTACTTC. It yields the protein CASSYRVSAYEQYF.

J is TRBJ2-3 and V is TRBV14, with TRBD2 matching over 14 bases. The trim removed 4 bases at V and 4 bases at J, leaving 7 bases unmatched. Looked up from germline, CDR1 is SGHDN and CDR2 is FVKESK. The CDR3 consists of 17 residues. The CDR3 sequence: CASSLTSTSGGADTQYF. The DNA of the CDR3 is TGTGCCAGCAGCCTAACCTCGACTAGCGGGGGGGCAGATACGCAGTATTTT.

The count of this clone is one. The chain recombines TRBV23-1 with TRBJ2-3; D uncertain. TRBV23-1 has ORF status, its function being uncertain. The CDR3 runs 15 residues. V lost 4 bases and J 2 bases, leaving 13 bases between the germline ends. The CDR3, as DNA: TGCGCCAGCAGTCGAAGTCTGGCCCACACAGATACGCAGTATTTT. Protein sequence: CASSRSLAHTDTQYF.

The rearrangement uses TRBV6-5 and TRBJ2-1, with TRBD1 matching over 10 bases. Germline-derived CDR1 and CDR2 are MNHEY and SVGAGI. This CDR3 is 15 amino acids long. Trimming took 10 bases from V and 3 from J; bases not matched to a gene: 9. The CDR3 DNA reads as TGTGCCACCCGGGTGGGGACAGGGGACTACAATGAGCAGTTCTTC. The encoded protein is CATRVGTGDYNEQFF.

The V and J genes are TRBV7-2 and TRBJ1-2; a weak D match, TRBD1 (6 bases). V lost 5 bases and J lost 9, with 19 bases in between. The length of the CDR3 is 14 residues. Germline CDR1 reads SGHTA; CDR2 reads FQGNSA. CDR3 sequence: CASSGRQVGSRYTF. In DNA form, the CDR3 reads TGTGCCAGCAGCGGACGACAGGTTGGAAGCCGCTACACCTTC.

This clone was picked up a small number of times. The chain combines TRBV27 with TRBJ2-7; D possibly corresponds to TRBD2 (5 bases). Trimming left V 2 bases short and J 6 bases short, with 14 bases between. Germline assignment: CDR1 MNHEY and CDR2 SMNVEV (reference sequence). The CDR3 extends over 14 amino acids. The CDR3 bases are TGTGCCAGCAGTTTAAATCGGGGTTCGGGCGAGCAGTACTTC. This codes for CASSLNRGSGEQYF.

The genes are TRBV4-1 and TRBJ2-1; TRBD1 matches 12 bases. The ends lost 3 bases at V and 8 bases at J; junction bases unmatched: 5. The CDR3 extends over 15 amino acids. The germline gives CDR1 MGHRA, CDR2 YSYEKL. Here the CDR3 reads CASSHPGQGAYEQFF. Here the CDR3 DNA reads TGCGCCAGCAGCCATCCGGGACAGGGGGCGTATGAGCAGTTCTTC.

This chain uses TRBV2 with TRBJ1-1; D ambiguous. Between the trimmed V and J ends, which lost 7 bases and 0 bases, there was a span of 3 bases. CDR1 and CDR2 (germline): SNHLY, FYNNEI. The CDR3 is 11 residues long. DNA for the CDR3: TGTGCCAGCAATATGAACACTGAAGCTTTCTTT. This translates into CASNMNTEAFF.

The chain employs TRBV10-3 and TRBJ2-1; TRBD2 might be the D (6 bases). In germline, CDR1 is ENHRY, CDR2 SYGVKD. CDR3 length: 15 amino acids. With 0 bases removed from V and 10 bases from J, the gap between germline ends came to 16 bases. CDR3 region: CAISESGASVGEQFF. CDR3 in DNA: TGTGCCATCAGTGAGTCGGGCGCTAGCGTAGGCGAGCAGTTCTTC.

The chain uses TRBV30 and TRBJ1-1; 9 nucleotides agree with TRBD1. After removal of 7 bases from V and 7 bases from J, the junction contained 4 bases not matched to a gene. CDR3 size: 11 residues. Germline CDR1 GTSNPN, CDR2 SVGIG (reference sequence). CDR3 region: CASGQGNEAFF. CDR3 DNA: TGTGCCTCCGGACAGGGGAATGAAGCTTTCTTT.

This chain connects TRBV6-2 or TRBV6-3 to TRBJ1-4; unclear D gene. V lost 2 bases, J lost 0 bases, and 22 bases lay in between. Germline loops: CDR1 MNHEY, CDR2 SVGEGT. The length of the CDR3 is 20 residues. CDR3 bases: TGTGCCAGCAGTTACGTCGGCGCGGGTTGGCTTACTTCAACTAATGAAAAACTGTTTTTT. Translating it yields CASSYVGAGWLTSTNEKLFF.

CDR3 loop: CASSQDSSGSTDTQYF. CDR3 coding DNA: TGTGCCAGCAGCCAAGATAGTAGCGGCTCCACAGATACGCAGTATTTT. The V call is TRBV3-1 (or the pseudogene TRBV3-2), the J call TRBJ2-3; D is possibly TRBD2 (6 bases). Germline loops: CDR1 LGHDT, CDR2 YNNKEL (reference sequence). The V end was cut by 0 bases, the J end by 2 bases, with 12 bases between. The CDR3 extends over 16 amino acids.

CDR3 amino acids: CASSQPGTSRGYTF. The CDR3 bases are TGCGCCAGCAGCCAACCCGGGACATCACGCGGCTACACCTTC. This rearrangement joins TRBV4-1 to TRBJ1-2; a weak D match, TRBD1 (6 bases). CDR1 is MGHRA, CDR2 YSYEKL, per germline. V lost 2 bases and J 8 bases, leaving 15 bases between the germline ends. This CDR3 comprises 14 residues.

CDR3 coding DNA: TGTGCCAGCAGTAAAGGCGCCCTAGCGAGCTCCTACAATGAGCAGTTCTTC. Its protein is CASSKGALASSYNEQFF. V is TRBV6-1 and J is TRBJ2-1, with D possibly matching TRBD2 (6 bases). Germline V gene data show CDR1 as MNHNS and CDR2 as SASEGT. Trimming shortened V by 5 bases and J by 0 bases, and 17 bases separated the two germline ends. The length of the CDR3 is 17 residues.

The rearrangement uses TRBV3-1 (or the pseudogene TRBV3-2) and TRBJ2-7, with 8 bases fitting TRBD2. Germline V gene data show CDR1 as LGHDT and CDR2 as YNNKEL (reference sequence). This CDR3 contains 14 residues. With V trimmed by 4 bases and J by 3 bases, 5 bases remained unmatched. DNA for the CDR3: TGTGCCAGCAGCCGGGGAGCGGGGGACTACGAGCAGTACTTC. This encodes CASSRGAGDYEQYF.

This CDR3 is CATSRDRGGAGYTF. CDR3 in DNA: TGTGCCACCAGCAGAGATCGAGGGGGTGCTGGCTACACCTTC. This chain uses TRBV15 with TRBJ1-2, with D possibly TRBD1 on 6 matching bases. In germline, CDR1 is LNHNV, CDR2 YYDKDF (reference sequence). Trimming took 0 bases from V and 7 from J, leaving 12 bases between them. The CDR3 loop spans 14 amino acids.